This record covers a single T cell receptor (beta chain). Documented treatment: some 20 received Ad26.COV2.S at low or high dose, single or two shots; roughly five received placebo; per-sample allocation not given. Collection of samples fell on day 63 after the first vaccine or placebo injection. Boston supplied an adult donor aged 18-55 years. The record originates from a study of Ad26.COV2.S vaccination and SARS-CoV-2 variants. Produced via immunoSEQ multiplex PCR; TCRdb's table is partial and in-frame only. The data show 350,000 to 400,000 clones, with 89% seen just once and 1.9% held by the top ten. Germline assignment: CDR1 LNHNV and CDR2 YYDKDF (reference sequence). The V and J ends lost 3 bases and 0 bases respectively, with 6 bases between them. The CDR3 covers 14 residues.

Sequencing was performed on peripheral blood, taken in a trial of Ad26.COV2.S vaccine versus placebo. This TCR came from a person between 18 and 59 years old who received the Ad26.COV2.S COVID-19 vaccine or a placebo. The J gene is TRBJ2-4, the V gene TRBV15; D not resolved. The CDR3 protein is CATSSWGAKNIQYF. The DNA for the CDR3 is TGTGCCACCAGCAGTTGGGGAGCCAAAAACATTCAGTACTTC.